In its sample, the clone carrying this T cell receptor beta chain was seen once. The sample is drawn from a study of shared clonotypes between healthy human individuals. The authors split each subset's genomic DNA evenly across several immunoSEQ plates. Sequenced by immunoSEQ multiplex PCR; TCRdb stores in-frame clones only, minus some. The table shows fewer than 1.4 million clones, with 75% to 80% occurring only once. Both subsets, CD45RA+ naive and CD45RA-negative memory, were split from the CD4+ cells. Sequenced material: memory CD4+ T cells from PBMCs. The subset was: CD45RA-negative fraction. This receptor was identified in a man aged 18 to 35 in good health. Some clones in this sample may be carry-over from other donors' samples.

The CDR3 nucleotides read TGTGCCAGCAGTCAGGGTCATGGCTACACCTTC. This translates into CASSQGHGYTF. The chain has TRBV6-4 and TRBJ1-2, with a tentative D call TRBD1 (5 bases). The V end lost 5 bases, the J end lost 6 bases, and 7 bases lay between the germline ends. This CDR3 contains 11 residues. Looked up from germline, CDR1 is MRHNA and CDR2 is SNTAGT.